This T cell receptor (beta chain) was sequenced for a study of prognosis after radiotherapy for stage I lung cancer. V lost 3 bases to trimming and J lost 0 bases, with 15 bases between them. CDR3 size: 16 residues. The germline V gene has CDR1 DFQATT and CDR2 SNEGSKA (reference sequence). This clonotype was detected only a few times. Its antigen is as yet unknown. Study outcomes and limitations: The authors reported that TRBV and TRBJ gene usage differed between patients with and without metastases.

With two-round multiplex PCR, TCR beta CDR3 sequences were amplified from genomic DNA. The authors ran first-round PCR with primers specific to each TRBV and TRBJ gene. TCRdb reprocessed the multiplex PCR reads with MiXCR, giving one entry per CDR3 protein. Of approximately 18,000 distinct CDR3 sequences in the sample, approximately 17% were seen once. The sequencing here drew on PBMCs, taken before or after stereotactic body radiation therapy (not recorded which). The clonotype comes from a donor over 45 with non-small cell lung cancer. This sequence joins TRBV20-1 and TRBJ2-1; D is uncertain. The CDR3 DNA is TGCAGTGCTAGTAGTATGTGGGAAAGCTCCTACAATGAGCAGTTCTTC. The encoded protein is CSASSMWESSYNEQFF.